The rows below give T cell receptor beta chains drawn from one sample of a study of T-cell memory formation after mild COVID-19. TCRdb reprocessed the 5' RACE reads with MiXCR, giving one entry per CDR3 protein. There are tens of thousands of distinct CDR3 sequences in the sample; about 12% occur only once, and approximately 25% lies in the top ten. Input material: PBMCs or a T cell subset sorted from them (not recorded which). The receptor source for this set is a man aged 18 to 30 who had mild COVID-19 (a few samples of this study predate the infection). Cell type and time point are not known. Each CDR3 is given with its conserved first and last residue. D genes are given only for firm matches. A row's size may be missing; if present it is once, few, many or a size class.

clone_size,v_call,d_call,j_call,cdr3_nt,cdr3_aa
.,TRBV3-1,TRBD2,TRBJ2-5,TGTGCTTCGACCGGCCTAGCGGGGAGGGAGAGCCAGTACTTC,CASTGLAGRESQYF
many,TRBV7-9,.,TRBJ2-3,TGTGCCCAAGATCCAGGGTTGGGAGATACGCAGTATTTT,CAQDPGLGDTQYF
few,TRBV2,TRBD1,TRBJ2-7,TGTGCCAGCAGCGGACAGGGCAACGAGCAGTACTTC,CASSGQGNEQYF
many,TRBV7-9,TRBD1,TRBJ2-1,TGTGCCAGCAGGCGGACAGGGGGGAATGAGCAGTTCTTC,CASRRTGGNEQFF
few,TRBV29-1,TRBD2,TRBJ2-1,TGCAGCGTTGGTCTAGCGGACTTCAATGAGCAGTTCTTC,CSVGLADFNEQFF
.,TRBV6-6,TRBD1,TRBJ1-1,TGTGCCAGCAGTCGACAGGGGGGTTCGGCTGAAGCTTTCTTT,CASSRQGGSAEAFF
many,TRBV5-1,.,TRBJ2-3,TGCGCCAGCAGCTCACCGACTCTTACCCACACAGATACGCAGTATTTT,CASSSPTLTHTDTQYF
many,TRBV4-1,.,TRBJ1-1,TGCGCCAGCAGCCAAGATCGCCGTGTTCGGACACTAGAAGCTTTCTTT,CASSQDRRVRTLEAFF
.,TRBV7-2,.,TRBJ2-3,TGTGCCAGCAGCTTAGGGGGCACAGATACGCAGTATTTT,CASSLGGTDTQYF
few,TRBV6-4,TRBD2,TRBJ2-3,TGTGCCAGCAGTGCCAGCGGGGGGGATACAGATACGCAGTATTTT,CASSASGGDTDTQYF
.,TRBV27,.,TRBJ1-2,TGTGCCAGCAGTTTAAGCTGGGGAGGCTATGGCTACACCTTC,CASSLSWGGYGYTF
few,TRBV25-1,.,TRBJ1-1,TGTGCCAGCAGTGAAGGCTCGAGGAATATGAACACTGAAGCTTTCTTT,CASSEGSRNMNTEAFF
.,TRBV6-6,.,TRBJ2-5,TGTGCCAGCATCTCCCAGGAGGAGACCCAGTACTTC,CASISQEETQYF
once,TRBV24-1,TRBD1,TRBJ2-1,TGTGCCACCAGTGATCCGGACAGGGGACACCAAAATGAGCAGTTCTTC,CATSDPDRGHQNEQFF
.,TRBV20-1,TRBD1,TRBJ1-1,TGCAGTGCAAAGGACAGGGGGGCTGAAGCTTTCTTT,CSAKDRGAEAFF
.,TRBV24-1,TRBD1,TRBJ2-3,TGTGCCACCAGTGACCCCGGACAGGGCACAGATACGCAGTATTTT,CATSDPGQGTDTQYF
many,TRBV7-9,.,TRBJ2-7,TGTGCCAGCAGCTTCCCCCAGTTTGACGAGCAGTACTTC,CASSFPQFDEQYF
few,TRBV12-3/TRBV12-4,.,TRBJ1-4,TGTGCCAGCAGTTTAGTCGAAAAACTGTTTTTT,CASSLVEKLFF
few,TRBV12-3/TRBV12-4,TRBD1,TRBJ1-4,TGTGCCAGCAGTTTTTCCCAGGGGGGGGAAAAACTGTTTTTT,CASSFSQGGEKLFF
few,TRBV9,.,TRBJ1-2,TGTGCCAGCAGCGCAGGGGTGGGGCAGATAAACTATGGCTACACCTTC,CASSAGVGQINYGYTF
medium-sized,TRBV5-1,.,TRBJ2-1,TGCGCCAGCAGCTTGACAGGCAACAATGAGCAGTTCTTC,CASSLTGNNEQFF
.,TRBV27,.,TRBJ2-7,TGTGCCAGCAGTTCGAACCCCCTCGAGCAGTACTTC,CASSSNPLEQYF
few,TRBV7-2,.,TRBJ1-3,TGTGCCAGCAGCCCGCCGAGCCTTTCCGGAAACACCATATATTTT,CASSPPSLSGNTIYF
.,TRBV5-4,.,TRBJ2-4,TGTGCCAGCAGCTTGGATCCGGCGGATTGGTCGGTTCAGTACTTC,CASSLDPADWSVQYF
many,TRBV12-3/TRBV12-4,.,TRBJ2-7,TGTGCCAGCAGCCCCTCTTTGGGCGAGCAGTACTTC,CASSPSLGEQYF
.,TRBV5-1,.,TRBJ1-1,TGCGCCAGCAGGCCGGGAGGGAGCTCTGAAGCTTTCTTT,CASRPGGSSEAFF
.,TRBV6-5,.,TRBJ2-5,TGTGCCAGCAGTTTCTCAGGCGCCCAAGAGACCCAGTACTTC,CASSFSGAQETQYF